One and the same sample provided the 16 T cell receptor beta chains below, sequenced in a study of Ad26.COV2.S vaccination and SARS-CoV-2 variants. Described treatment: 15 to 20 received Ad26.COV2.S at low or high dose, single or two shots; 5 received placebo; per-sample allocation not given. Day 63 following the first vaccine or placebo injection was when the samples were taken. The protocol was immunoSEQ multiplex PCR, while the TCRdb copy is restricted to in-frame clones and leaves out a portion. Of about 410,000 clones listed, about 90% are singletons. The material was peripheral blood, obtained in a trial of Ad26.COV2.S vaccine versus placebo. These receptors came from a person between 18 and 65 years old who received the Ad26.COV2.S COVID-19 vaccine or a placebo.

The rearrangement joins TRBV5-4 to TRBJ2-7; 9 bases map to TRBD1. V lost 3 bases to trimming and J lost 4 bases; unmatched junction nucleotides: 5. This CDR3 comprises 14 residues. From germline, CDR1 is SGHNT and CDR2 YYREEE (reference sequence). In DNA, the CDR3 is TGTGCCAGCAGCTGGGGTGGGACAGGGTACGAGCAGTACTTC. Protein product: CASSWGGTGYEQYF.

The V gene is TRBV30, the J gene TRBJ1-3, with D possibly matching TRBD1 (5 bases). Germline values: CDR1 GTSNPN, CDR2 SVGIG (reference sequence). V lost 6 bases to trimming and J lost 0 bases, with 18 bases between them. The length of the CDR3 is 16 residues. For the CDR3, the DNA is TGTGCCTGTACCCTCGTCGGGGCCACCTCTGGAAACACCATATATTTT. It is translated as CACTLVGATSGNTIYF.

The chain is built from TRBV5-6 and TRBJ1-5; 8 nucleotides match TRBD1. Germline V gives CDR1 SGHDT, CDR2 YYEEEE. The CDR3 is made up of 16 amino acids. V shed 0 bases, J shed 2 bases, and the junction held 4 bases outside the gene matches. CDR3 nucleotides: TGTGCCAGCAGCTTGGGACAGGGGATCGGCAATCAGCCCCAGCATTTT. Its translation: CASSLGQGIGNQPQHF.

J is TRBJ1-1 and V is TRBV21-1. TRBV21-1 constitutes a pseudogene. This CDR3 is 14 amino acids long. The CDR3 coding sequence is TGTGCCAGCAGCAACCGAACCCCCCCCACTGAAGCTTTCTTT. Its translation is CASSNRTPPTEAFF.

The CDR3 here is CASSDPRGISETQYF. In nucleotides, the CDR3 is TGTGCCAGCAGTGATCCCAGGGGGATTTCGGAGACCCAGTACTTC. The chain is built from TRBV5-6 and TRBJ2-5; 7 positions match TRBD1. In germline, CDR1 is SGHDT, CDR2 YYEEEE. The J segment lost 5 bases and the V segment lost 5 bases, leaving 12 bases of the junction unmatched. The CDR3 extends over 15 amino acids.

V usage is TRBV19 and J usage is TRBJ2-2, with D perhaps TRBD1 (6 bases). The CDR3 has 16 amino acids. Looked up from germline, CDR1 is LNHDA and CDR2 is SQIVND (reference sequence). Trimming pared 5 bases from V and 0 bases from J, leaving 13 bases between. CDR3 amino acids: CASSPLQGTNTGELFF. The CDR3 DNA reads as TGTGCCAGTAGTCCTCTACAGGGAACGAACACCGGGGAGCTGTTTTTT.

This clone was seen once. This chain links TRBV15 with TRBJ2-3; perhaps TRBD1 as D (6 bases). This CDR3 is 13 amino acids long. The V end was cut by 8 bases, the J end by 6 bases, with 15 bases between. The germline V gene encodes CDR1 LNHNV and CDR2 YYDKDF (reference sequence). In DNA form, the CDR3 reads TGTGCCACCCTCGTAGTGGGGGCGGATACGCAGTATTTT. The encoded protein is CATLVVGADTQYF.

This rearrangement joins TRBV14 to TRBJ2-3; D gene unclear. The CDR3 extends over 15 amino acids. V was cut by 1 base and J by 2 bases, with 10 bases left in between. CDR1 is SGHDN and CDR2 is FVKESK in the germline V gene. CDR3 amino acids: CASSQAAATTDTQYF. The CDR3 DNA reads as TGTGCCAGCAGCCAAGCGGCGGCGACCACAGATACGCAGTATTTT.

The genes are TRBV29-1 and TRBJ2-2, with a tentative D call TRBD1 (7 bases). The germline V gene has CDR1 SQVTM and CDR2 ANQGSEA. The CDR3 has 13 amino acids. V lost 7 bases, J lost 11 bases, and 20 bases lay in between. CDR3 sequence (DNA): TGCAGCGCACAAAGGCGGGACAGAAGCGAGCTGTTTTTT. It is translated as CSAQRRDRSELFF.

The V gene is TRBV2, the J gene TRBJ2-3, with D perhaps being TRBD1 or TRBD2 (5 bases each). With 5 bases removed from V and 4 bases from J, the gap between germline ends came to 22 bases. Germline V gives CDR1 SNHLY, CDR2 FYNNEI. This CDR3 has 17 residues. CDR3 amino acids: CASSTNYRDRRADTQYF. The CDR3 DNA reads as TGTGCCAGCAGTACTAACTACCGGGACCGTCGTGCAGATACGCAGTATTTT.

This clone was counted only a few times. The gene calls are TRBV7-9 and TRBJ1-1; tentatively, D is TRBD1 (6 bases). V was trimmed by 5 bases and J by 1 base, leaving 17 bases between them. The germline V gene encodes CDR1 SEHNR and CDR2 FQNEAQ (reference sequence). The CDR3 sequence is 16 residues long. In DNA form, the CDR3 reads TGTGCCAGCAGCAGAGATGGGGGGCAGGGGAACACTGAAGCTTTCTTT. Its protein product is CASSRDGGQGNTEAFF. The full variable domain, in which reference TRBV7-9 and TRBJ1-1 provide the parts outside the CDR3, is DTGVSQNPRHKITKRGQNVTFRCDPISEHNRLYWYRQTLGQGPEFLTYFQNEAQLEKSRLLSDRFSAERPKGSFSTLEIQRTEQGDSAMYLCASSRDGGQGNTEAFFGQGTRLTVV.

The chain joins TRBV28 to TRBJ2-7; 8 bases align to TRBD2. Germline V gene lookup returns CDR1 MDHEN and CDR2 SYDVKM. J gave up 4 bases and V 6 bases, and 14 bases lay outside the gene matches. CDR3 length: 16 residues. CDR3 DNA sequence: TGTGCCAGCAGCCAGGCGGGGGGCAAGAACTTATACGAGCAGTACTTC. Translation gives CASSQAGGKNLYEQYF.

The CDR3, as DNA: TGCGCCAGCAGCCCAGCAGACCTGACTGGAAACACCATATATTTT. Protein product: CASSPADLTGNTIYF. The chain employs TRBV4-3 and TRBJ1-3; D gene unclear. This CDR3 region has 15 residues. Trimming shortened V by 4 bases and J by 2 bases, and 12 bases separated the two germline ends. The germline V gene has CDR1 LGHNA and CDR2 YSLEER.

The J gene is TRBJ2-7, the V gene TRBV11-2; a weak D match, TRBD2 (6 bases). Trimming took 2 bases from V and 0 from J, leaving 11 bases between them. CDR1 is SGHAT, CDR2 FQNNGV, per germline. The CDR3 is 15 residues long. The CDR3 nucleotides are TGTGCCAGCAGCTTACTATCGACTAGCTCCTACGAGCAGTACTTC. This gives the protein CASSLLSTSSYEQYF.

J is TRBJ2-2 and V is TRBV7-2, with TRBD2 identical over 8 bases. Germline trimming cut 2 bases from V and 5 bases from J; bases unmatched to any gene: 10. Germline CDR1 SGHTA, CDR2 FQGNSA. CDR3 length equals 17 residues. The CDR3 region is CASSLQPAGEGTGELFF. The DNA for the CDR3 is TGTGCCAGCAGCTTACAGCCAGCGGGGGAGGGGACCGGGGAGCTGTTTTTT.

Turning to this clone: The identical CDR3 is also encoded by other nucleotide sequences in the sample. The CDR3, as DNA: TGCAGTGCGTCTCGGGACACTGAAGCTTTCTTT. Protein product: CSASRDTEAFF. The V and J genes are TRBV20-1 and TRBJ1-1; no definite D call. The CDR3 loop spans 11 amino acids. V gave up 6 bases and J gave up 3 bases, with 8 bases separating them. Per germline, CDR1 DFQATT and CDR2 SNEGSKA (reference sequence).